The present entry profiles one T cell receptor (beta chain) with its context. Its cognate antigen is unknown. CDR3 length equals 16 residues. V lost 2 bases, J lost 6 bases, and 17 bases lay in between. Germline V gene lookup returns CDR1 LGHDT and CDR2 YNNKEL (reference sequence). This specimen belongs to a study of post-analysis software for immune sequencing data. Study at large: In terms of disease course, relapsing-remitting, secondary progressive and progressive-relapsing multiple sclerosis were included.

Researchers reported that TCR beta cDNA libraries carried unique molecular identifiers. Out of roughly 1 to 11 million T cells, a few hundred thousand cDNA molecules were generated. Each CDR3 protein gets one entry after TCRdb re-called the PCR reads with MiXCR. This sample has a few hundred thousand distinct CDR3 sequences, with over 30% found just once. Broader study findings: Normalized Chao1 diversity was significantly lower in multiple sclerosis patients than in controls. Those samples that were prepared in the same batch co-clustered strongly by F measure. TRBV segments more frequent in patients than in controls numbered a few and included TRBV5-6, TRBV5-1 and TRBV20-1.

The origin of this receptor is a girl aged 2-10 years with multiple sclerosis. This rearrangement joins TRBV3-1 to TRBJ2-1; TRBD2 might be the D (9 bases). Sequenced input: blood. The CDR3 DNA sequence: TGTGCCAGCAGCCAATTCGCTAGCGGGACAGGCAATGAGCAGTTCTTC. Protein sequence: CASSQFASGTGNEQFF.